This T cell receptor beta chain comes out of a study of CD8+CD57+ T cells in acquired aplastic anemia. Whole-study context: Recorded DNA amounts for sorted CD4+ and CD8+ cells had an average of about 3 ug. Where healthy donors were concerned, CD4+ cells averaged about 11 million reads.

Genomic DNA constituted the template upon which TCR beta VDJ and CDR3 profiling was performed. TCRdb analysed the reads with MiXCR anew, one entry per CDR3 protein. The table lists tens of thousands of distinct CDR3 sequences, roughly 54% of them singletons. For this clonotype: Given the absence of the conserved phenylalanine or tryptophan at the CDR3 end, a read error is likely.

The CDR3 loop spans 16 amino acids. Germline lookup yields CDR1 SGHAT and CDR2 FQNNGV. With 5 bases clipped from V and 7 bases from J, the junction kept 16 bases outside the gene matches. The material sequenced was sorted CD4+, CD8+, or CD8+CD57+ T cells (not recorded which) from PBMCs. The origin of this receptor is a human donor in good health, serving as a control. The chain carries TRBV11-2 and TRBJ2-7, with 8 bases identical to TRBD2. The CDR3 nucleotides are TGTGCCAGCAGCGAGGGGAGCGGGAGTTCCCCGGGAGAGCAGTACCTC. Translating gives CASSEGSGSSPGEQYL.